Each of the 20 T cell receptor beta chains below was sequenced from the same sample in a study of OX40 agonist ivuxolimab in advanced cancers. Using immunoSEQ multiplex PCR, the repertoire was profiled, and TCRdb retains in-frame clones only, with some absent. Here the sample spans under 50,000 clones, around 85% being singletons. The specimen comprised CD4+ or CD8+ T cells sorted from blood, sampled in a trial of the OX40 agonist ivuxolimab. The receptors originated from an adult with an advanced solid tumor such as melanoma, head and neck, liver or kidney cancer.

The chain combines TRBV6-5 with TRBJ1-1, with D perhaps TRBD1 (5 bases). Germline V lookup: CDR1 MNHEY, CDR2 SVGAGI. V was clipped by 0 bases and J by 4 bases, with 12 bases between them. This CDR3 comprises 15 residues. CDR3 amino acids: CASSYSGRGITEAFF. In nucleotides, the CDR3 is TGTGCCAGCAGTTACTCAGGGCGGGGGATCACTGAAGCTTTCTTT.

The genes are TRBV19 and TRBJ2-1, with 8 bases identical to TRBD1. CDR1 LNHDA and CDR2 SQIVND come from the germline V gene (reference sequence). J gave up 3 bases and V 3 bases, and 4 bases lay outside the gene matches. The CDR3 is made up of 15 amino acids. The CDR3 DNA follows: TGTGCCAGTAGTATGCGGACAGGGCTCTACAATGAGCAGTTCTTC. Translating it yields CASSMRTGLYNEQFF.

The rearrangement links TRBV7-2 to TRBJ2-5; D might be TRBD2 (5 bases). Germline V CDR1 and CDR2: SGHTA, FQGNSA. This CDR3 spans 13 amino acids. Deletions cut 5 bases from V and 4 bases from J, with 11 bases between. CDR3 amino acids: CASSLPAVETQYF. CDR3 bases: TGTGCCAGCAGCCTCCCAGCGGTAGAGACCCAGTACTTC.

V gene TRBV7-9 combines with J gene TRBJ2-2; the D gene is possibly TRBD2 (5 bases). V was pared by 2 bases and J by 8 bases, with 12 bases between. This CDR3 is built from 14 residues. Germline CDR1 reads SEHNR; CDR2 reads FQNEAQ (reference sequence). CDR3 coding DNA: TGTGCCAGCAGCTTAAATCCCGGGATTGGGGAGCTGTTTTTT. Protein: CASSLNPGIGELFF.

The chain recombines TRBV5-6 with TRBJ1-2; D remains unclear. The CDR3 runs to 13 residues. Trimming removed 2 bases at V and 4 bases at J, with 9 bases between. The germline V gene has CDR1 SGHDT and CDR2 YYEEEE. CDR3 sequence (DNA): TGTGCCAGCAGCTTAGGGAAACTCTATGGCTACACCTTC. It is translated as CASSLGKLYGYTF.

V is TRBV2 and J is TRBJ2-7; 10 bases map to TRBD1. Germline CDR1 is SNHLY and CDR2 is FYNNEI. V was pared by 10 bases and J by 5 bases, with 11 bases of the junction left unmatched. This CDR3 spans 14 amino acids. The CDR3 region has the DNA TGTGCCACCAGCGGGACAGGGGCATTCCACGAGCAGTACTTC. It encodes CATSGTGAFHEQYF.

The chain combines TRBV7-9 with TRBJ2-1; no firm D call. Germline assignment: CDR1 SEHNR and CDR2 FQNEAQ (reference sequence). Trimming stripped 2 bases from V and 5 bases from J, with 1 base between. The CDR3 has 11 amino acids. CDR3: CASSLNNEQFF. The DNA of the CDR3 is TGTGCCAGCAGCTTAAACAATGAGCAGTTCTTC. Combining the CDR3 with reference TRBV7-9 and TRBJ2-1 gives the whole variable domain DTGVSQNPRHKITKRGQNVTFRCDPISEHNRLYWYRQTLGQGPEFLTYFQNEAQLEKSRLLSDRFSAERPKGSFSTLEIQRTEQGDSAMYLCASSLNNEQFFGPGTRLTVL.

V usage is TRBV9 and J usage is TRBJ1-2; tentative D call: TRBD1 (5 bases). This CDR3 is 14 amino acids long. Germline V lookup: CDR1 SGDLS, CDR2 YYNGEE. V lost 4 bases, J lost 1 base, and 11 bases lay in between. The CDR3 nucleotides are TGTGCCAGCAGCCCATACGACAGTAACTATGGCTACACCTTC. Encoded protein: CASSPYDSNYGYTF.

This clone has only one observation. V and J are TRBV10-3 and TRBJ2-7, with D hard to call. V was shortened by 4 bases and J by 6 bases, with 13 bases between the two germline ends. Germline V gene data show CDR1 as ENHRY and CDR2 as SYGVKD. The CDR3 loop spans 13 amino acids. In DNA form, the CDR3 reads TGTGCCATCAGTGGCATGACCTCGTCCGAGCAGTACTTC. Translated: CAISGMTSSEQYF.

The CDR3 nucleotides read TGTGCCAGCAGCTTAGCGGGGCAGGGGCTCCACACTGAAGCTTTCTTT. Its translation is CASSLAGQGLHTEAFF. This rearrangement joins TRBV11-2 to TRBJ1-1; possibly TRBD1 for D (6 bases). Trimming removed 1 base at V and 3 bases at J, with 15 bases between. Germline V gene sequence: CDR1 SGHAT, CDR2 FQNNGV. This CDR3 contains 16 residues.

The chain recombines TRBV5-1 with TRBJ2-1; 9 nucleotides align to TRBD2. J gave up 8 bases and V 2 bases, and 8 bases lay outside the gene matches. CDR1 is SGHRS, CDR2 YFSETQ, per germline. CDR3 size: 15 residues. CDR3 region: CASSFGGRALDEQFF. The CDR3 bases are TGCGCCAGCAGCTTCGGCGGGAGGGCCCTCGATGAGCAGTTCTTC.

The J gene is TRBJ1-2, the V gene TRBV5-1, with D unresolved. There are 14 residues in the CDR3. Trimming took off 5 bases at V and 2 bases at J, with 13 bases between the two ends. Germline CDR1 is SGHRS and CDR2 is YFSETQ. CDR3 amino acids: CASRGGGNNYGYTF. For the CDR3, the DNA is TGCGCCAGCAGAGGCGGAGGGAACAACTATGGCTACACCTTC.

In this sample, this clone turned up once. V and J are TRBV4-1 and TRBJ1-5; 8 bases map to TRBD1. Germline V CDR1 and CDR2: MGHRA, YSYEKL. This CDR3 has 19 residues. V trimming: 3 bases; J trimming: 1 base; junction bases outside the gene matches: 14. The CDR3 sequence: CASSQGLRQGPLSNQPQHF. CDR3 nucleotides: TGCGCCAGCAGCCAGGGTCTTCGACAGGGGCCTCTAAGCAATCAGCCCCAGCATTTT.

The rearrangement joins TRBV7-3 to TRBJ2-2, with 7 nucleotides matching TRBD2. This CDR3 spans 16 amino acids. The J segment lost 6 bases and the V segment lost 4 bases, leaving 11 bases of the junction unmatched. Germline lookup yields CDR1 SGHTA and CDR2 FQGTGA. CDR3 in amino acids: CASSSRGGDLAGELFF. CDR3 DNA: TGTGCCAGCAGCTCCCGCGGGGGAGATTTGGCCGGGGAGCTGTTTTTT.

The gene calls are TRBV30 and TRBJ1-1; no reliable D call. The CDR3 extends over 12 amino acids. Looked up from germline, CDR1 is GTSNPN and CDR2 is SVGIG (reference sequence). V shed 0 bases and J shed 11 bases, with 13 bases lying between them. CDR3 nucleotides: TGTGCCTGGAGTGTAGGCCCGGTGTCTGCTTTCTTT. Translated: CAWSVGPVSAFF.

The chain employs TRBV18 and TRBJ1-1; 7 bases line up with TRBD1. Germline lookup yields CDR1 KGHSH and CDR2 LQKENI. Unmatched junction bases numbered 6, after V lost 4 bases and J lost 1 base. The CDR3 runs 15 residues. The CDR3, as DNA: TGTGCCAGCTCACTCACAGGGGAGGCGAACACTGAAGCTTTCTTT. Translating it yields CASSLTGEANTEAFF. Full variable domain (outside the CDR3, taken from reference TRBV18 and TRBJ1-1): NAGVMQNPRHLVRRRGQEARLRCSPMKGHSHVYWYRQLPEEGLKFMVYLQKENIIDESGMPKERFSAEFPKEGPSILRIQQVVRGDSAAYFCASSLTGEANTEAFFGQGTRLTVV.

Points on this clone: The junction does not match germline at one end; this may be a read error. V gene TRBV7-7 combines with J gene TRBJ2-7, with 8 bases fitting TRBD2. The CDR3 is 15 amino acids. Germline V gene data show CDR1 as SSHAT and CDR2 as FNYEAQ (reference sequence). CDR3 region: CASSLRPGGGYEQYF. The CDR3 DNA reads as TGTGCTAGCAGCTTACGGCCGGGGGGGGGCTACGAGCAGTACTTC.

The chain combines TRBV9 with TRBJ2-1; TRBD1 aligns across 10 bases. CDR1 is SGDLS, CDR2 YYNGEE, per germline. The CDR3 sequence is 14 residues long. J was trimmed by 4 bases and V by 3 bases; bases with no gene match: 1. As DNA, the CDR3 is TGTGCCAGCAGCGAGGGACAGGGGTACAATGAGCAGTTCTTC. Protein product: CASSEGQGYNEQFF.

The CDR3 region is CASSLHGAVSEQYF. CDR3 in DNA: TGTGCCAGCAGTTTACACGGCGCAGTGTCCGAGCAGTACTTC. V and J are TRBV28 and TRBJ2-7, with D hard to call. CDR1 is MDHEN, CDR2 SYDVKM, per germline. This CDR3 contains 14 residues. V was pared by 2 bases and J by 6 bases, with 14 bases between.

The chain has TRBV7-9 and TRBJ1-1, with no clear D. V gave up 6 bases and J gave up 0 bases, with 23 bases separating them. CDR3 size: 18 residues. Germline V gene lookup returns CDR1 SEHNR and CDR2 FQNEAQ (reference sequence). This chain's CDR3 is CASRSPAWAGRMNTEAFF. DNA of the CDR3: TGTGCCAGCAGGTCCCCCGCGTGGGCAGGTCGTATGAACACTGAAGCTTTCTTT.